These T cell receptor beta chains were read from a single sample in a study of somatic mutations in cytotoxic T cells in rheumatoid arthritis. The repertoire was sequenced with immunoSEQ multiplex PCR; TCRdb's copy has only in-frame clones and lacks some. Of 19,000 or so clones in the sample, around four fifths were seen once. Sequencing used CD8+ T cells sorted from blood. Receptor source: a young man with rheumatoid arthritis. Each CDR3 is given with its conserved first and last residue. The D gene is left open where the match is weak. The size of a clone is reported for some rows only, either as once, few or many, or as a class for expanded clones.

clone size	V gene	D gene	J gene	CDR3 DNA	CDR3 protein
.	TRBV4-1	.	TRBJ1-2	TGCGCCAGCAGCCAAGAAGGTTTACTCCAGGGCTATGGCTACACCTTC	CASSQEGLLQGYGYTF
.	TRBV15	TRBD2	TRBJ2-3	TGTGCCACCAGCACACGACTAGCGGGGCCCACAGATACGCAGTATTTT	CATSTRLAGPTDTQYF
few	TRBV30	TRBD2	TRBJ2-1	TGTGCCTGGGGAGGACTAGCCGATGAGCAGTTCTTC	CAWGGLADEQFF
once	TRBV13	.	TRBJ1-1	TGTGCCAGCAGCCGCATGACTCCTCCCGAAGCTTTCTTT	CASSRMTPPEAFF
.	TRBV27	.	TRBJ1-1	TGTGCCAGCAGTTCGCCATCGGGACACTTGAACACTGAAGCTTTCTTT	CASSSPSGHLNTEAFF
.	TRBV6-1	.	TRBJ2-1	TGTGCCAGCAGGCACACAAATGAGCAGTTCTTC	CASRHTNEQFF
few	TRBV4-1	.	TRBJ1-2	TGCGCCAGCAGCCCTACACAGCTCTATGGCTACACCTTC	CASSPTQLYGYTF
few	TRBV14	.	TRBJ2-7	TGTGCCAGCAGCCAAGGTGCATTCTACGAGCAGTACTTC	CASSQGAFYEQYF
.	TRBV27	.	TRBJ2-1	TGTGCCAGCAGTTTGGCCCCGACAGGTCTCACGACCTACAATGAGCAGTTCTTC	CASSLAPTGLTTYNEQFF
.	TRBV5-4	.	TRBJ1-2	TGTGCCAGCAGCTTAGAAGGGGGGAACTATGGCTACACCTTC	CASSLEGGNYGYTF
.	TRBV2	TRBD1	TRBJ1-4	TGTGCCAGCCTCCTTGGGACAGGGGGTTTCGAACTGTTTTTT	CASLLGTGGFELFF
few	TRBV25-1	.	TRBJ1-1	TGTGCCAGCAGTGATCCAGGGAATCCCACTGAAGCTTTCTTT	CASSDPGNPTEAFF
.	TRBV18	.	TRBJ2-1	TGTGCCAGCTCACCTCAAAATGAGCAGTTCTTC	CASSPQNEQFF
.	TRBV27	TRBD1	TRBJ1-2	TGTGCCAGCAGTTCCCCCTATGATAACAGGGGCTCCGGTGGCTACACCTTC	CASSSPYDNRGSGGYTF
.	TRBV7-9	TRBD1	TRBJ1-5	TGTGCCAGCAGCTCTGACAGGGGGAGCGGTCAGCCCCAGCATTTT	CASSSDRGSGQPQHF
.	TRBV27	.	TRBJ1-6	TGTGCCAGCAGTTCTGGGGTAGGGAGGCCCATGTATAATTCACCCCTCCACTTT	CASSSGVGRPMYNSPLHF
.	TRBV5-4	.	TRBJ2-3	TGTGCCAGCGCTGACGGACAGCGCAGCACAGATACGCAGTATTTT	CASADGQRSTDTQYF
once	TRBV6-5	.	TRBJ2-7	TGTGCCACCACCCCTAAGAGCTTCGGGTCCTACGAGCAGTACTTC	CATTPKSFGSYEQYF
.	TRBV19	.	TRBJ1-1	TGTGCCAGTATCACGACGGGCTGGGAAGAAGCTTTCTTT	CASITTGWEEAFF
.	TRBV9	.	TRBJ2-7	TGTGCCAGCAGCGTAGACCAGGGTTGGGAGCAGTACTTC	CASSVDQGWEQYF
.	TRBV2	.	TRBJ2-3	TGTGCCAGCTGGCCTGATATCGATACGCAGTATTTT	CASWPDIDTQYF
.	TRBV4-1	TRBD1	TRBJ1-6	TGCGCCAGCAGCCTTACAGGGGTTTCACCCCTCCACTTT	CASSLTGVSPLHF
.	TRBV6-6	.	TRBJ2-7	TGTGCCAGCAGTTACTCGGCAGGGGCCCACGAGCAGTACTTC	CASSYSAGAHEQYF
.	TRBV27	TRBD2	TRBJ2-3	TGTGCCAGCAGTCCCCTGCGGGGGGGCCCAACAGATACGCAGTATTTT	CASSPLRGGPTDTQYF
.	TRBV7-2	.	TRBJ2-3	TGTGCCAGCAGCTTAGGCACAGATACGCAGTATTTT	CASSLGTDTQYF
.	TRBV7-9	TRBD1	TRBJ2-1	TGTGCCAGCAGCTTAGTCGGACAGGGGGGTTATGAGCAGTTCTTC	CASSLVGQGGYEQFF
.	TRBV5-6	.	TRBJ2-7	TGTGCCAGCAGCTTGGTTCAGGTTTACGAGCAGTACTTC	CASSLVQVYEQYF
.	TRBV28	TRBD1	TRBJ2-7	TGTGCCAGCAGTTTAAACCCCATGGACAGGATAACTTACGAGCAGTACTTC	CASSLNPMDRITYEQYF
.	TRBV7-9	.	TRBJ2-3	TGTGCCAGCAGCTCCTTAATGACTGGGTTTACACACACAGATACGCAGTATTTT	CASSSLMTGFTHTDTQYF
.	TRBV5-1	.	TRBJ2-2	TGCGCCAGCAGCTTGATGGCAACCGGGGAGCTGTTTTTT	CASSLMATGELFF
.	TRBV9	TRBD1	TRBJ2-1	TGTGCCAGCAGCGTAGAAGGGACAGGGTACAATGAGCAGTTCTTC	CASSVEGTGYNEQFF
once	TRBV6-1	.	TRBJ2-3	TGTGCCAGCAGTGAATCGGGACCCCTGTACACGCAGTATTTT	CASSESGPLYTQYF
.	TRBV6-6	.	TRBJ2-3	TGTGCCAGCAGCCCTTATGAGGGGTCAGATACGCAGTATTTT	CASSPYEGSDTQYF
.	TRBV12-5	.	TRBJ1-2	TGTGCTAGTGGTTTGGGGTACTATGGCTACACCTTC	CASGLGYYGYTF
.	TRBV13	.	TRBJ2-2	TGTGCCAGCAGCCCAGGCCAGGACTACACCGGGGAGCTGTTTTTT	CASSPGQDYTGELFF
.	TRBV5-6	TRBD1	TRBJ2-3	TGTGCCAGCAGCTTGGCCGTCGGGACAGGGTTCACAGATACGCAGTATTTT	CASSLAVGTGFTDTQYF
.	TRBV5-1	.	TRBJ2-6	TGCGCCAGCAGCTTAGTTTTGGGTTCTGGGGCCAACGTCCTGACTTTC	CASSLVLGSGANVLTF
.	TRBV7-3	TRBD1	TRBJ1-2	TGTGCCAGCAGTCCCGGGACAGGGCCCTATGGCTACACCTTC	CASSPGTGPYGYTF
.	TRBV28	TRBD1	TRBJ2-7	TGTGCCAGCAGTTTATTAGCGGACAGGGGGAGGGACGAGCAGTACTTC	CASSLLADRGRDEQYF
.	TRBV5-1	.	TRBJ2-7	TGCGCCAGCAGCTTAAGGCAGGGCGGGCACGAGCAGTACTTC	CASSLRQGGHEQYF
.	TRBV29-1	TRBD1	TRBJ1-5	TGCAGCGTCGCGACAGGGGAACTCCAGCCCCAGCATTTT	CSVATGELQPQHF
.	TRBV29-1	.	TRBJ1-2	TGCAGCGCCCAAGTGGGGGGAATAGGCTATGGCTACACCTTC	CSAQVGGIGYGYTF
.	TRBV28	.	TRBJ2-1	TGTGCCAGCAATCTTAGGGGGACAACCTACAATGAGCAGTTCTTC	CASNLRGTTYNEQFF
medium-sized	TRBV6-5	TRBD2	TRBJ2-7	TGTGCCAGCAGTTACTCTAGCGGGGGGGCCTACGAGCAGTACTTC	CASSYSSGGAYEQYF
.	TRBV18	TRBD2	TRBJ2-3	TGTGCCAGCTCACCCGAAACCTGGTTAGCGGGGCCCTATACGCAGTATTTT	CASSPETWLAGPYTQYF
.	TRBV19	.	TRBJ2-2	TGTGCCAGTATTTCCAGCAACACCGGGGAGCTGTTTTTT	CASISSNTGELFF
once	TRBV28	TRBD1	TRBJ2-2	TGTGCCAGCAGTTCCCCGGGACAGGGGATCACCGGGGAGCTGTTTTTT	CASSSPGQGITGELFF
.	TRBV7-9	.	TRBJ1-1	TGTGCCAGCAGCTTAACAGGCTTGAACACTGAAGCTTTCTTT	CASSLTGLNTEAFF
.	TRBV13	.	TRBJ2-1	TGTGCCAGCAGCCCCCGGCTGGGACCTTCACGGGAGCAGTTCTTC	CASSPRLGPSREQFF
.	TRBV29-1	TRBD2	TRBJ2-2	TGCAGCGTTGAAGAGGGCGAAGCGGGGAAAAACACCGGGGAGCTGTTTTTT	CSVEEGEAGKNTGELFF
.	TRBV6-1	.	TRBJ2-2	TGTGCCAGCAGTGAAATGGGCAGGCTTCCCGGGGAGCTGTTTTTT	CASSEMGRLPGELFF
.	TRBV6-1	.	TRBJ2-1	TGTGCCAGCAGTGAGGACCTCTCAGACAATGAGCAGTTCTTC	CASSEDLSDNEQFF
.	TRBV2	.	TRBJ2-1	TGTGCCAGCAGTGACGGGGGAGACCCTTACAATGAGCAGTTCTTC	CASSDGGDPYNEQFF
.	TRBV19	TRBD1	TRBJ1-4	TGTGCCAGTAGTATTTACTTCGGCAGGGGGTTTGAAAAACTGTTTTTT	CASSIYFGRGFEKLFF
.	TRBV7-6	.	TRBJ1-1	TGTGCCAGCAGCTTACGCGGAGGGATGAACACTGAAGCTTTCTTT	CASSLRGGMNTEAFF
.	TRBV23-1	.	TRBJ2-5	TGCGCCAGCAGTGAGGGGCTCCCCAGGAGAGAGACCCAGTACTTC	CASSEGLPRRETQYF
once	TRBV21-1	.	TRBJ2-3	TGTGCCAGCAGCGGAAGGGTTAGCGGGGGTAACACAGATACGCAGTATTTT	CASSGRVSGGNTDTQYF
.	TRBV9	.	TRBJ1-1	TGTGCCAGCAGCGACGGGACACAATCTGAAGCTTTCTTT	CASSDGTQSEAFF